A single sample gave rise to the 20 T cell receptor beta chains below, sequenced in a study of T cell repertoires in cytomegalovirus infection. TCRdb itself ran the reads through MiXCR, one entry per CDR3 protein. The sample has approximately 630,000 distinct CDR3 sequences, 24% seen once. The sample consisted of CD8+ T cells from PBMCs. Source of these receptors: a human donor in good health (CMV status not recorded). Some clones in this sample may be carry-over from other donors' samples.

The chain combines TRBV28 with TRBJ2-1; 7 positions match TRBD2. CDR3 length equals 15 residues. V dropped 8 bases and J dropped 4; count of bases not matched to a gene: 11. The germline V gene encodes CDR1 MDHEN and CDR2 SYDVKM. CDR3 loop: CASGPGGGSYNEQFF. CDR3 sequence (DNA): TGTGCCAGCGGCCCTGGGGGGGGTAGTTACAATGAGCAGTTCTTC.

The chain couples TRBV6-5 to TRBJ1-5, with no clear D. V was pared by 8 bases and J by 0 bases, with 14 bases between. The CDR3 contains 15 residues. The germline V gene encodes CDR1 MNHEY and CDR2 SVGAGI. In DNA form, the CDR3 reads TGTGCCAGCGGTTTCGGTGACGGTAGCAATCAGCCCCAGCATTTT. Protein: CASGFGDGSNQPQHF.

As regards this clonotype: Germline and junction disagree at one end, which may indicate a read error. J is TRBJ1-1 and V is TRBV4-1, with D possibly matching TRBD1 (5 bases). CDR3 size: 13 residues. The germline V gene has CDR1 MGHRA and CDR2 YSYEKL. CDR3 bases: TGCGCCAGCTGCCAATCAGGGAGGACCGAAGCTTTCTTT. It specifies CASCQSGRTEAFF.

A few counts support this clonotype. The rearrangement joins TRBV6-2 or TRBV6-3 to TRBJ2-5, with D perhaps matching TRBD2 (7 bases). The CDR3 runs 16 residues. Germline V lookup: CDR1 MNHEY, CDR2 SVGEGT. Trimming pared 4 bases from V and 0 bases from J, leaving 15 bases between. The CDR3 DNA sequence: TGTGCCAGCAGTTGGGAGGGGGGGTCGTACCAAGAGACCCAGTACTTC. It codes for CASSWEGGSYQETQYF.

The rearrangement links TRBV6-2 or TRBV6-3 to TRBJ1-5, with D uncertain. The CDR3 consists of 14 residues. Germline CDR1 and CDR2: MNHEY and SVGEGT. The V end lost 4 bases, the J end lost 4 bases, and 11 bases lay between the germline ends. Here the CDR3 reads CASSSALLNQPQHF. The CDR3 DNA sequence: TGTGCCAGCAGTTCTGCGTTACTTAATCAGCCCCAGCATTTT.

The J gene is TRBJ1-5, the V gene TRBV20-1; the match to TRBD1 covers 9 bases. From germline, CDR1 is DFQATT and CDR2 SNEGSKA (reference sequence). The CDR3 has 15 amino acids. The ends lost 0 bases at V and 7 bases at J; junction bases unmatched: 7. Here the CDR3 reads CSARDRTGVRQPQHF. CDR3 sequence (DNA): TGCAGTGCTAGAGATAGGACAGGGGTACGGCAGCCCCAGCATTTT.

At least ten counts were recorded for this clonotype. V is TRBV28 and J is TRBJ2-3; D gene ambiguous. Germline loops: CDR1 MDHEN, CDR2 SYDVKM. The CDR3 extends over 12 amino acids. Trimming took 6 bases from V and 1 from J, leaving 5 bases between them. The chain's CDR3 is CASSWGTDTQYF. CDR3 bases: TGTGCCAGCAGCTGGGGCACAGATACGCAGTATTTT.

Ten or more counts support this clonotype. J is TRBJ2-5 and V is TRBV28, with a weak D call TRBD1 (6 bases). CDR3 size: 15 residues. Trimming removed 6 bases from V and 5 bases from J, with 19 bases in between. Per germline, CDR1 MDHEN and CDR2 SYDVKM. Written as DNA, the CDR3 is TGTGCCAGCAGCGAAGTGCAGGGGCGAAAGGAGACCCAGTACTTC. This sequence encodes CASSEVQGRKETQYF.

The V and J genes are TRBV20-1 and TRBJ2-2, with 8 bases fitting TRBD1. Per germline, CDR1 DFQATT and CDR2 SNEGSKA (reference sequence). The CDR3 length is 16 residues. With 0 bases clipped from V and 6 bases from J, the junction kept 9 bases outside the gene matches. CDR3 coding DNA: TGCAGTGCTAGAGAGGCAGGGGGCAGGTTTGCCGGGGAGCTGTTTTTT. It is translated as CSAREAGGRFAGELFF.

There are a few counts of this clonotype. The V and J genes are TRBV27 and TRBJ2-7, with D uncertain. With 4 bases removed from V and 7 bases from J, the gap between germline ends came to 20 bases. Looked up from germline, CDR1 is MNHEY and CDR2 is SMNVEV (reference sequence). CDR3 length: 15 amino acids. CDR3 DNA sequence: TGTGCCAGCAGTTCACTCTCCGTGACCCCTGGAGAGCAGTACTTC. It translates to CASSSLSVTPGEQYF.

As for this clonotype: A much larger clone sits a single nucleotide away, making a read error possible. V and J are TRBV27 and TRBJ1-1; the D gene is possibly TRBD1 (6 bases). V lost 10 bases, J lost 13 bases, and 19 bases lay in between. The CDR3 spans 11 residues. Germline-derived CDR1 and CDR2 are MNHEY and SMNVEV (reference sequence). The CDR3 spells CAIQGPDQVFF. As DNA, the CDR3 is TGTGCCATCCAGGGGCCCGACCAAGTTTTCTTT.

This chain uses TRBV29-1 with TRBJ1-2; 7 nucleotides align to TRBD1. This CDR3 region has 13 residues. Trimming cost V 5 bases and J 2 bases; bases outside gene matches: 5. The germline V gene encodes CDR1 SQVTM and CDR2 ANQGSEA. The CDR3 sequence is CSVHQGGNYGYTF. In DNA form, the CDR3 reads TGCAGCGTTCATCAGGGGGGGAACTATGGCTACACCTTC.

A few counts support this clonotype. This chain joins TRBV6-5 and TRBJ2-3; TRBD2 agrees at 14 bases. The ends lost 4 bases at V and 0 bases at J; junction bases unmatched: 12. CDR1 and CDR2 (germline): MNHEY, SVGAGI. The CDR3 is 20 residues long. The chain's CDR3 is CASSWGLPGLAGASTDTQYF. CDR3 coding DNA: TGTGCCAGCAGTTGGGGACTGCCGGGACTAGCGGGGGCCAGCACAGATACGCAGTATTTT.

This clonotype was detected many times. The chain uses TRBV6-5 and TRBJ2-1, with D unresolved. Germline V gene data show CDR1 as MNHEY and CDR2 as SVGAGI. CDR3 length: 15 amino acids. V was trimmed by 0 bases and J by 0 bases, leaving 6 bases between them. For the CDR3, the DNA is TGTGCCAGCAGTTACTCGGATAACTCCTACAATGAGCAGTTCTTC. This gives the protein CASSYSDNSYNEQFF.

This clonotype came up many times. This chain uses TRBV7-9 with TRBJ2-1; TRBD1 aligns across 7 bases. V shed 5 bases, J shed 9 bases, and the junction held 4 bases outside the gene matches. Germline V gene sequence: CDR1 SEHNR, CDR2 FQNEAQ (reference sequence). This CDR3 has 12 residues. The CDR3 bases are TGTGCCAGCAGCCGACAGGGCGGTGAGCAGTTCTTC. Residues: CASSRQGGEQFF.

This clonotype was detected ten times or more. The chain combines TRBV7-8 with TRBJ2-7; weak D call: TRBD2 (5 bases). From germline, CDR1 is SGHVS and CDR2 FQNEAQ. This CDR3 region has 16 residues. V was trimmed by 5 bases and J by 1 base, leaving 18 bases between them. The CDR3 reads CASSRGAAGGSYEQYV. In DNA form, the CDR3 reads TGTGCCAGCAGCCGAGGCGCCGCCGGAGGATCCTACGAGCAGTACGTC.

The chain combines TRBV6-2 or TRBV6-3 with TRBJ2-1; possible D gene TRBD2, 5 bases. This CDR3 is 15 amino acids long. From germline, CDR1 is MNHEY and CDR2 SVGEGT. V was pared by 7 bases and J by 2 bases, with 15 bases between. CDR3 sequence: CASTSDFPAYNEQFF. The CDR3 DNA follows: TGTGCCAGCACCTCGGACTTCCCGGCCTACAATGAGCAGTTCTTC.

Ten or more counts support this clonotype. The chain recombines TRBV7-8 with TRBJ2-2; 12 nucleotides line up with TRBD2. Trimming took 0 bases from V and 5 from J; bases not matched to a gene: 1. The CDR3 is 16 residues long. Germline V lookup: CDR1 SGHVS, CDR2 FQNEAQ. The CDR3 nucleotides read TGTGCCAGCAGCTTAGCTCTAGCGGGGGGGACCGGGGAGCTGTTTTTT. Translating it yields CASSLALAGGTGELFF.

The chain has TRBV20-1 and TRBJ1-5, with 7 bases fitting TRBD1. CDR1 is DFQATT and CDR2 is SNEGSKA in the germline V gene (reference sequence). V lost 5 bases, J lost 0 bases, and 4 bases stayed unmatched. The CDR3 has 14 residues. The DNA for the CDR3 is TGCAGTGCTCGGGACAGTAATAGCAATCAGCCCCAGCATTTT. This encodes CSARDSNSNQPQHF.

In its sample, this clonotype was seen a few times. V gene TRBV6-2 or TRBV6-3 combines with J gene TRBJ2-1; D not certain. Germline-derived CDR1 and CDR2 are MNHEY and SVGEGT. This CDR3 has 15 amino acids. V was clipped by 4 bases and J by 0 bases, with 10 bases between them. In DNA form, the CDR3 reads TGTGCCAGCAGTTCCCAGACCGACTCCTACAATGAGCAGTTCTTC. Amino acid sequence: CASSSQTDSYNEQFF.